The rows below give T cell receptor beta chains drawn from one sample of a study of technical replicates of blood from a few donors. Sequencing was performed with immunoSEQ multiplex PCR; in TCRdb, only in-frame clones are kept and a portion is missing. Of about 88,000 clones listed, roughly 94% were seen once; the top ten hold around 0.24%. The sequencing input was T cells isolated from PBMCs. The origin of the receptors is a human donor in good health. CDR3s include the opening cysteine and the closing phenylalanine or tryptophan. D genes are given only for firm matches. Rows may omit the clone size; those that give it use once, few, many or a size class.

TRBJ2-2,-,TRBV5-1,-,CASSSRGPGELFF,TGCGCCAGCAGCTCGAGAGGGCCCGGGGAGCTGTTTTTT
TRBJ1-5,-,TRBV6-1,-,CASAGAGNNQPQHF,TGTGCCAGCGCAGGGGCAGGAAACAATCAGCCCCAGCATTTT
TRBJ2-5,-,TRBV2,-,CASSEGGAGQETQYF,TGTGCCAGCAGTGAAGGGGGCGCTGGCCAAGAGACCCAGTACTTC
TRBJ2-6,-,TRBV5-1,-,CASSRQSGANVLTF,TGCGCCAGCAGCCGACAATCTGGGGCCAACGTCCTGACTTTC
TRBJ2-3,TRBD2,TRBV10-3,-,CAISTSGGTDTQYF,TGTGCCATCAGCACTAGCGGGGGCACAGATACGCAGTATTTT
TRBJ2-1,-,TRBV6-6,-,CASGPLGSSYNEQFF,TGTGCCAGCGGGCCCTTGGGCAGCTCCTACAATGAGCAGTTCTTC
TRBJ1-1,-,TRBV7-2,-,CASSHPSRATEAFF,TGTGCCAGCAGCCACCCCTCCAGGGCCACTGAAGCTTTCTTT
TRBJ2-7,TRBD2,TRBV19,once,CASSIGTSGAYEQYF,TGTGCCAGTAGTATAGGGACTAGCGGTGCCTACGAGCAGTACTTC
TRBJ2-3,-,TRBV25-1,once,CASSVETENPQYF,TGTGCCAGCAGTGTCGAGACTGAGAATCCGCAGTATTTT
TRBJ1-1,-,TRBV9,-,CASSVERGTEAFF,TGTGCCAGCAGCGTCGAACGGGGCACTGAAGCTTTCTTT
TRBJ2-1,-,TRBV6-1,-,CASSPGLPGGEQFF,TGTGCCAGCAGTCCGGGACTCCCCGGAGGTGAGCAGTTCTTC
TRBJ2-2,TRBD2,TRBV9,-,CASRSSGGAGELFF,TGTGCCAGCCGATCTAGCGGGGGGGCCGGGGAGCTGTTTTTT
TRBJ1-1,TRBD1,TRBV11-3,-,CASSPDRVLGTEAFF,TGTGCCAGCAGCCCCGACAGGGTCTTAGGCACTGAAGCTTTCTTT
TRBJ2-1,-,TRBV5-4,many,CASSPLGGQTNEQFF,TGTGCCAGCAGCCCCCTTGGTGGACAGACCAATGAGCAGTTCTTC
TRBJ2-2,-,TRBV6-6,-,CASSYSVLVPGGELFF,TGTGCCAGCAGTTACTCCGTTCTGGTCCCGGGCGGGGAGCTGTTTTTT
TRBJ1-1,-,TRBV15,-,CATSPSYNTEAFF,TGTGCCACCAGCCCCTCCTACAACACTGAAGCTTTCTTT
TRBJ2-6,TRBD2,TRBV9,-,CASSGGGYLSGANVLTF,TGTGCCAGCAGCGGGGGAGGGTACCTCTCTGGGGCCAACGTCCTGACTTTC
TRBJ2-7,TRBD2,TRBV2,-,CASRPGGATYEQYF,TGTGCCAGCAGACCGGGAGGGGCGACCTACGAGCAGTACTTC
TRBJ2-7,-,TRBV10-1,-,CASSESIADEQYF,TGCGCCAGCAGTGAGTCGATAGCAGACGAGCAGTACTTC
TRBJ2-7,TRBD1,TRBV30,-,CAWGQGAGEQYF,TGTGCCTGGGGACAGGGGGCGGGGGAGCAGTACTTC
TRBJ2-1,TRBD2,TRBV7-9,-,CASSAGLAGGPNEQFF,TGTGCCAGCAGCGCCGGACTAGCGGGAGGGCCCAACGAGCAGTTCTTC
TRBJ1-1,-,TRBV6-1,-,CASSGQGFIMNTEAFF,TGTGCCAGCAGTGGTCAGGGTTTTATTATGAACACTGAAGCTTTCTTT
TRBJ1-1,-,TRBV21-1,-,CASSKMRGTGVGTEAFF,TGTGCCAGCAGCAAAATGAGGGGTACAGGGGTGGGCACTGAAGCTTTCTTT
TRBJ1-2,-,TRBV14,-,CASSGWRQSEVATF,TGTGCCAGCAGTGGGTGGCGGCAGTCGGAGGTCGCCACCTTC
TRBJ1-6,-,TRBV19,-,CASTFMSYNSPLHF,TGTGCCAGTACCTTCATGAGTTATAATTCACCCCTCCACTTT
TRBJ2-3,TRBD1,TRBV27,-,CASSQTGYSTDTQYF,TGTGCCAGCAGTCAGACAGGGTATAGCACAGATACGCAGTATTTT
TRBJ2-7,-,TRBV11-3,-,CASSYTGQFYEQYF,TGTGCCAGCAGCTATACGGGACAATTCTACGAGCAGTACTTC
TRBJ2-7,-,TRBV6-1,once,CASKSRGRDEQYF,TGTGCCAGCAAATCCAGGGGTAGGGACGAGCAGTACTTC
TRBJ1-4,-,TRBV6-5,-,CASSNEGGDEKLFF,TGTGCCAGCAGTAATGAGGGGGGGGATGAAAAACTGTTTTTT
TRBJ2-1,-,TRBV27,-,CASSLVGTPSYNEQFF,TGTGCCAGCAGTTTAGTAGGGACTCCCTCCTACAATGAGCAGTTCTTC
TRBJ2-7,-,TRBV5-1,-,CASSSEDSYEQYF,TGCGCCAGCAGCTCCGAGGATAGCTACGAGCAGTACTTC
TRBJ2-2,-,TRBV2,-,CASVWTANTGELFF,TGTGCCAGCGTCTGGACAGCGAACACCGGGGAGCTGTTTTTT
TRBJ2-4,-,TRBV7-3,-,CASSHFDRQDSKNIQYF,TGTGCCAGCAGCCACTTCGATCGACAGGATTCCAAAAACATTCAGTACTTC
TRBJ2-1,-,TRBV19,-,CASSIDSNNEQFF,TGTGCCAGTAGTATTGACAGCAACAATGAGCAGTTCTTC
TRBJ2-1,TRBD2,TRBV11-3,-,CASSLAGSPYNEQFF,TGTGCCAGCAGCCTAGCGGGTTCGCCCTACAATGAGCAGTTCTTC
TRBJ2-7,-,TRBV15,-,CATSNPVSYEQYF,TGTGCCACCAGTAATCCAGTCTCCTACGAGCAGTACTTC
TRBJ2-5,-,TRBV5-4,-,CASSSRAGQETQYF,TGTGCCAGCAGCTCCAGGGCCGGCCAAGAGACCCAGTACTTC
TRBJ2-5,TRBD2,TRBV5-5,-,CASSLYSGGETQYF,TGTGCCAGCAGCTTATATAGCGGGGGGGAGACCCAGTACTTC
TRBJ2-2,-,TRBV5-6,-,CASSLIRVNTGELFF,TGTGCCAGCAGCTTAATCAGGGTAAACACCGGGGAGCTGTTTTTT
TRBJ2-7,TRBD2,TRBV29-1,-,CSVEGSRGGRYEQYF,TGCAGCGTTGAAGGTTCTCGTGGCGGGAGATACGAGCAGTACTTC
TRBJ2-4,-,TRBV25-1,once,CASSESASRNIQYF,TGTGCCAGCAGTGAATCGGCTAGCAGGAACATTCAGTACTTC
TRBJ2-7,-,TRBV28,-,CASSSLDEASYEQYF,TGTGCCAGCAGCTCCCTTGATGAGGCGTCCTACGAGCAGTACTTC
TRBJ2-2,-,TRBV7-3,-,CASSLQRNTGELFF,TGTGCCAGCAGCTTACAGCGGAACACCGGGGAGCTGTTTTTT
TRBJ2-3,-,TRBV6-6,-,CASSYGVPQWDTQYF,TGTGCCAGCAGTTACGGAGTTCCTCAGTGGGATACGCAGTATTTT
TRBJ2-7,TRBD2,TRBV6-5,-,CATAGTSGSTYEQYF,TGTGCCACAGCCGGGACTAGCGGGAGTACCTACGAGCAGTACTTC
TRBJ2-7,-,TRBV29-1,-,CSVEGDTYYEQYF,TGCAGCGTTGAGGGGGACACATACTACGAGCAGTACTTC
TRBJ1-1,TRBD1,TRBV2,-,CASRIFWDRGPVLGVDTEAFF,TGTGCCAGCAGGATATTCTGGGACAGGGGGCCAGTATTAGGCGTCGACACTGAAGCTTTCTTT
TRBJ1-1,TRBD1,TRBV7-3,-,CASSPRAGGNTEAFF,TGTGCCAGCAGCCCGCGAGCAGGGGGGAACACTGAAGCTTTCTTT
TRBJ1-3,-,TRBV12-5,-,CASGGQHGNTIYF,TGTGCTAGTGGTGGGCAACATGGAAACACCATATATTTT
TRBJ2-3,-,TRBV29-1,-,CSVRAVGATDTQYF,TGCAGCGTGAGAGCGGTGGGGGCCACAGATACGCAGTATTTT
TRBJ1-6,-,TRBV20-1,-,CSAKRSPLHF,TGCAGTGCAAAGCGTTCACCCCTCCACTTT
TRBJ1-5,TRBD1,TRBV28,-,CASSGTGGNQPQHF,TGTGCCAGCAGCGGGACAGGGGGGAATCAGCCCCAGCATTTT
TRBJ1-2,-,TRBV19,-,CASSSRGLDYGYTF,TGTGCCAGTAGTTCCAGGGGTTTGGACTATGGCTACACCTTC
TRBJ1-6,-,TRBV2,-,CASTGQLLRYNSPLHF,TGTGCCAGCACCGGACAACTACTGAGATATAATTCACCCCTCCACTTT
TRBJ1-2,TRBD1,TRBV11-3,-,CASSLRDRQVTF,TGTGCCAGCAGCCTCCGGGACAGACAGGTCACCTTC
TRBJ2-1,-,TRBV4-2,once,CASSQDVTEYNEQFF,TGTGCCAGCAGCCAAGATGTCACAGAATACAATGAGCAGTTCTTC